This TCR beta chain came from a study of response to subunit inactivated influenza vaccine. Study outcomes and limitations: Few additional T cells are recruited per seasonal influenza vaccination, authors suggested.

MiXCR, applied by TCRdb to the RT-PCR reads, yields one record per CDR3 protein. The sample holds hundreds of thousands of distinct CDR3 sequences; around 14% are singletons and the top ten take 9.5% to 13%. There are 15 residues in the CDR3. V lost 1 base to trimming and J lost 4 bases, with 11 bases between them. Per germline, CDR1 SGHRS and CDR2 YFSETQ. This clonotype turned up a few times. Its specificity is unknown. Material: PBMCs from blood, obtained 11 to 12 days after vaccination. The sequence derives from a man over 45 who received an inactivated influenza vaccine. The rearrangement links TRBV5-1 to TRBJ1-4; the D is unclear. The CDR3 sequence: CASSLTQFSNEKLFF. The CDR3 DNA reads as TGCGCCAGCAGCTTGACCCAGTTCAGTAATGAAAAACTGTTTTTT.